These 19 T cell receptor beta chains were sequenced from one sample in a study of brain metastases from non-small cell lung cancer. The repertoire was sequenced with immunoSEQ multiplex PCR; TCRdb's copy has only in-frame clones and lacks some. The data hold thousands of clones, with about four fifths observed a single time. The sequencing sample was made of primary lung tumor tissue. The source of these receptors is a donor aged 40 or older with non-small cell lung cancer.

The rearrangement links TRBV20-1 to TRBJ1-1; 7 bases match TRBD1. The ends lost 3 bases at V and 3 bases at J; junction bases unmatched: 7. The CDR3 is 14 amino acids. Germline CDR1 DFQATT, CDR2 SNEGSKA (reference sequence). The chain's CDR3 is CSASKGAGDTEAFF. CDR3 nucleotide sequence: TGCAGTGCTAGTAAGGGGGCTGGGGACACTGAAGCTTTCTTT.

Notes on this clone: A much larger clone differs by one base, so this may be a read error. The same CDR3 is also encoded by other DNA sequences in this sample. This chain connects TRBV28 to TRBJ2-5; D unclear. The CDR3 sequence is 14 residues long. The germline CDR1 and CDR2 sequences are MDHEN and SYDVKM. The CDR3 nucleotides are TGTGCCAGCAGTTTATTATCAGAAAAAGAGACCCAATACTTC. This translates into CASSLLSEKETQYF.

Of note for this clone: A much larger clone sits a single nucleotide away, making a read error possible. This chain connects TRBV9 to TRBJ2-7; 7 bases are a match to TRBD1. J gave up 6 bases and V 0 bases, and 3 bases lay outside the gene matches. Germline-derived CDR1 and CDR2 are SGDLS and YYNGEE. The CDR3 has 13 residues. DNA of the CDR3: TGTGCCAGCAGCGTAGCTGACAGGGCCGAGCAGTACTTC. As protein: CASSVADRAEQYF. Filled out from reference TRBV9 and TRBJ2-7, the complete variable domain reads DSGVTQTPKHLITATGQRVTLRCSPRSGDLSVYWYQQSLDQGLQFLIQYYNGEERAKGNILERFSAQQFPDLHSELNLSSLELGDSALYFCASSVADRAEQYFGPGTRLTVT.

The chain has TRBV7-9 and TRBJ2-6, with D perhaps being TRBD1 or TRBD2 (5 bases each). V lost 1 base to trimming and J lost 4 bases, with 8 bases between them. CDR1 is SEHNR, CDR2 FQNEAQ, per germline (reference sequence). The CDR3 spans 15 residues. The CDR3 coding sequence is TGTGCCAGCAGCTTAGGAGGGGACGGGGCCAACGTCCTGACTTTC. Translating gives CASSLGGDGANVLTF.

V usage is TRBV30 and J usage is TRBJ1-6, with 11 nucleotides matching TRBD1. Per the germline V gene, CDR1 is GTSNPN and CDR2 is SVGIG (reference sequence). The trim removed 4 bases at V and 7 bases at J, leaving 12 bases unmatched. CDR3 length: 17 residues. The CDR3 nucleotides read TGTGCCTGGATGAAAAGGACAGGGGGCGATTTGAATTCACCCCTCCACTTT. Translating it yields CAWMKRTGGDLNSPLHF.

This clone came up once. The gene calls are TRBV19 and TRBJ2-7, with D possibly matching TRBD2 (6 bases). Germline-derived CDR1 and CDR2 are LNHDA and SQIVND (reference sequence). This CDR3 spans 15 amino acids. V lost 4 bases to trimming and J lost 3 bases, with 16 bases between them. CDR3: CASSTGVYLDYEQYF. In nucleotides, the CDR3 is TGTGCCAGTAGTACGGGGGTGTATTTGGACTACGAGCAGTACTTC.

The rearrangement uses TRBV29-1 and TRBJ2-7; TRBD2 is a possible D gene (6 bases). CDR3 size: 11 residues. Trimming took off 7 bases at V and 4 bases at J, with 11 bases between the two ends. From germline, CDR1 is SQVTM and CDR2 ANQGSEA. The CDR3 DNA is TGCAGCGGCGGGGTAGGGTACGAGCAGTACTTC. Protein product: CSGGVGYEQYF.

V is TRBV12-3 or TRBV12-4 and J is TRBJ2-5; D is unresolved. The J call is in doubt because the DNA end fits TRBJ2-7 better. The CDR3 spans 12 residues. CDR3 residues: CASSFYTGEQYF. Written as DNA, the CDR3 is TGTGCCAGCAGTTTCTACACCGGCGAGCAGTACTTC.

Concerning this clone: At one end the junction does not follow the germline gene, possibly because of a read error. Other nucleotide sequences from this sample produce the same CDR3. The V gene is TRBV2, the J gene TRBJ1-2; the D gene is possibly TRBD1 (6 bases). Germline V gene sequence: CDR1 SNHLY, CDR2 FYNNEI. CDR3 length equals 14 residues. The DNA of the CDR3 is TGTGCCAGCAGTGAAGTGGGGGCGTCTTATGGCTACACCTTT. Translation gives CASSEVGASYGYTF.

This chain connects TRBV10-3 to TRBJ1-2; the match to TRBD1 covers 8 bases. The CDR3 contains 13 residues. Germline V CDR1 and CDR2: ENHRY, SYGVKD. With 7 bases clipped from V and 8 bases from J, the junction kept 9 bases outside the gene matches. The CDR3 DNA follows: TGTGCCATCACACAGGGGGACCCCGAAGGCTACACCTTC. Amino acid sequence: CAITQGDPEGYTF.

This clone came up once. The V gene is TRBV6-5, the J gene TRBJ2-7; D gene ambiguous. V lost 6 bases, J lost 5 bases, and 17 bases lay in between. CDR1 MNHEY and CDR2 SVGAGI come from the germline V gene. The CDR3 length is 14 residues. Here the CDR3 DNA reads TGTGCCAGCAGGAGGACGGTGGTAAAGGACGAGCAGTACTTC. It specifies CASRRTVVKDEQYF.

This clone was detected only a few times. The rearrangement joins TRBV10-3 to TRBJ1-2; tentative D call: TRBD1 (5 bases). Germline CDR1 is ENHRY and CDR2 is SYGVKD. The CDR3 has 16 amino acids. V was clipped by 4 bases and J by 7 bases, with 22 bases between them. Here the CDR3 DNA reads TGTGCCATCAGTGGGCCAAACAGGACGCCCGCTTCTGGCTACACCTTC. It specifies CAISGPNRTPASGYTF.

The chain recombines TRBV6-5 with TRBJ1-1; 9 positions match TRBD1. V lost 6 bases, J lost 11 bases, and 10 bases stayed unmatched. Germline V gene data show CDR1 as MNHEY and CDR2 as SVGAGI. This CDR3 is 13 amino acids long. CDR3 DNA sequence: TGTGCCAGCAGATCGGGACAGGGTAATAAGGCTTTCTTT. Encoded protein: CASRSGQGNKAFF.

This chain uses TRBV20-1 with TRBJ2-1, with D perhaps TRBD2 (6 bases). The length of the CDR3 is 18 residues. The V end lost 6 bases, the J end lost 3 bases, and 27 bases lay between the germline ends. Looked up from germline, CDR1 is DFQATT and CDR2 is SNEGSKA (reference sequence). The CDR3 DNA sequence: TGCAGTGCCAGTGGCGTAGCCGCGGGCGGGGTCCTCTACAATGAGCAGTTCTTC. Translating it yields CSASGVAAGGVLYNEQFF.

The CDR3 here is CASSHFPTGSSYEQYF. The DNA of the CDR3 is TGTGCCAGCTCACATTTCCCCACTGGGAGCTCCTACGAGCAGTACTTC. This chain uses TRBV18 with TRBJ2-7; D possibly corresponds to TRBD2 (5 bases). Germline CDR1 KGHSH, CDR2 LQKENI. The CDR3 has 16 amino acids. Deletions cut 4 bases from V and 0 bases from J, with 16 bases between.

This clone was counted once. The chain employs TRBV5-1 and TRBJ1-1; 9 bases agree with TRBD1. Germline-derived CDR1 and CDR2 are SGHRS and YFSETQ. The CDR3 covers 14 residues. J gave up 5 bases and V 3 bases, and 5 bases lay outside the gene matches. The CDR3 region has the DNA TGCGCCAGCAGCTCTACAGGGGGCGCGACTGAAGCTTTCTTT. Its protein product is CASSSTGGATEAFF.

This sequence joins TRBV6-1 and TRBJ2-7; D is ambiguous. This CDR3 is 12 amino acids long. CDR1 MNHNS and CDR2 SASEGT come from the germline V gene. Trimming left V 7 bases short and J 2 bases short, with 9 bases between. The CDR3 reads CASNMGPYEQYF. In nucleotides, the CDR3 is TGTGCCAGCAACATGGGCCCCTACGAGCAGTACTTC.

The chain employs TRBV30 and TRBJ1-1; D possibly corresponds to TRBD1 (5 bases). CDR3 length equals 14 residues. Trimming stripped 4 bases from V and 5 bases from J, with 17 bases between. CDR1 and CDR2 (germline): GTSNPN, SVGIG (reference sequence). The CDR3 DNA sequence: TGTGCCTGGAATCCCCGGGACCCGAGGACTGAAGCTTTCTTT. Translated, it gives CAWNPRDPRTEAFF. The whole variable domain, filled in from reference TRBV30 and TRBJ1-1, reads SQTIHQWPATLVQPVGSPLSLECTVEGTSNPNLYWYRQAAGRGLQLLFYSVGIGQISSEVPQNLSASRPQDRQFILSSKKLLLSDSGFYLCAWNPRDPRTEAFFGQGTRLTVV.

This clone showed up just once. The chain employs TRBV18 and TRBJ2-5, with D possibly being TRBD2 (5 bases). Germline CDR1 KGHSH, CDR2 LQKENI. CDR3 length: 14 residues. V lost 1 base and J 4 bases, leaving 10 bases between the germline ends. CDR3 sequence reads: CASSPQMGRETQYF. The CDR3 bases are TGTGCCAGCTCACCACAAATGGGGAGAGAGACCCAGTACTTC.